One TCR beta chain is described in this entry. The target of this receptor is not known. A read error is possible here, since a much larger clone lies one base away. RNA was extracted from bulk unsorted tissue and checked for quality with a NanoDrop ND-1000 and an Agilent 2100. The donors were newly diagnosed lung cancer patients admitted for thoracic surgery in China from August to November 2014 who had not received prior chemotherapy. Patients who had received previous radiotherapy or chemotherapy, or who had another concurrent cancer, were excluded from the study. Pieces of surgical tissue measuring roughly 1-2.2 cm3 were kept in RNAlater solution and stored at -80 degrees C until use. Taken from the germline V gene (reference sequence), the CDR1 and CDR2 loops are DFQATT and SNEGSKA. Measured from the cysteine to the phenylalanine, the CDR3 is 16 residues long. CDR3 DNA is the only sequence kept; it has 48 bases, read in frame from the first base.

The data derive from a study of tumor and adjacent non-tumor tissue in lung cancer listed by TCRdb under 2018. In terms of the full investigation: By cancer type, the cohort comprised eleven to twelve adenocarcinoma patients, a couple of squamous cell carcinoma patients and 1 small cell lung cancer patient. More than 25 paired specimens, one tumor and one normal lung sample per patient, were profiled by TCRbeta CDR3 sequencing. Among the approximately 15 patients, ages ranged from about 31 to 76 years, around ten were men and 5 were women, and disease was TNM stage I to III. A total of some 130,000,000 productive TCRbeta reads were generated by sequencing, corresponding to an average of around 4 million reads per sample. Using bulk TCRbeta repertoires from roughly 14 lung cancer patients, the study set lung tumor tissue side by side with matched distant non-tumor lung tissue.

Library method: multiplex PCR. TCRdb names Illumina HiSeq 2500 as the instrument used. Following protocols modified from ARM-PCR, the researchers constructed TCRbeta libraries through three rounds of nested PCR with primers (Table S4). PCR products of 200-500 bp were gel-excised and purified with the QIAquick gel extraction kit before sequencing. The paper's processing steps were these. Reads were cleaned with Trimmomatic, merged with FLASH into complete CDR3 sequences, and assigned to V(D)J germline segments with MiTCR. Clonal diversity was calculated as the inverse Simpson's index using VDJtools. In-frame sequences without a premature stop codon were defined as productive reads. TCRdb reanalyzed the raw reads on its own, using fastp at Q25 for trimming and MiXCR for clone calling, and kept in-frame beta chains. Rows merge per CDR3 protein into single entries with the most common DNA and genes. TCRdb's processing, not the authors', yielded these V and J calls. The sample table lists fewer than 130,000 distinct CDR3 sequences, nearly 85% of them with a count of one. In total, the top ten clones hold about 22% of the sample.

Results the study describes overall, beyond this receptor: TCR diversity was significantly higher in younger patients, and higher tumor TCR diversity was associated with shorter overall and disease-free survival. A significantly larger cumulative share of the repertoire was made up by the top 100 clones in normal lung than in tumor tissue. Neither the sequencing platform nor unique molecular identifiers are named or mentioned anywhere in the methods. TCR diversity (inverse Simpson) was significantly higher in tumor than in normal lung tissue (roughly 430 vs 170, P = 0.0075, Mann-Whitney U test). Because peripheral blood was not sequenced, the blood TCRbeta repertoires of the lung cancer patients in the study went unexamined. Only about 15 patients were included in the cohort, and the need for larger samples and more detailed clinical data was noted by the authors.

Sequenced material: lung tumor tissue. The chain is assembled from TRBV20-1 and TRBJ1-4; too little of a D gene remains to name it. This receptor was taken from a man in his sixties or seventies with non-small cell lung cancer. The DNA sequence reads TGCAGTACTAGAGATACCCAGTCCGCAACTAATGAAAAACTGTTTTTT. This sequence encodes CSTRDTQSATNEKLFF.